These T cell receptor beta chains were read from a single sample in a study of vaccination and CD4 T cells after COVID-19. Their antigens are not known. TCRdb ran MiXCR on the PCR reads and lists one entry per CDR3 protein. The sample has 11,000 or so distinct CDR3 sequences; over 65% are singletons. Source material: CD4+ T cells from blood, cultured in vitro. Receptors were obtained from a human donor who had recovered from COVID-19. Both conserved end residues are part of each CDR3. Fields, in order: J gene, clone size, D gene, V gene, CDR3 protein, CDR3 DNA. D genes are given only for firm matches. For some rows the clone size is stated as once, few or many, or as a class when expanded; others skip it.

j_gene: TRBJ2-4; abundance: .; d_gene: TRBD2; v_gene: TRBV20-1; CDR3aa: CSARDPVAGGTKNIQYF; CDR3nt: TGCAGTGCTAGGGACCCGGTAGCGGGAGGGACCAAAAACATTCAGTACTTC
j_gene: TRBJ1-5; abundance: .; d_gene: .; v_gene: TRBV20-1; CDR3aa: CSARDWWRDSNQPQHF; CDR3nt: TGCAGTGCTAGAGATTGGTGGCGGGATAGCAATCAGCCCCAGCATTTT
j_gene: TRBJ2-7; abundance: few; d_gene: .; v_gene: TRBV18; CDR3aa: CASSPLSGPDEQYF; CDR3nt: TGTGCCAGCTCACCCCTCTCCGGACCGGACGAGCAGTACTTC
j_gene: TRBJ2-5; abundance: .; d_gene: .; v_gene: TRBV24-1; CDR3aa: CATSDGGHLRETQYF; CDR3nt: TGTGCCACCAGTGATGGGGGCCACCTGAGGGAGACCCAGTACTTC
j_gene: TRBJ1-3; abundance: .; d_gene: TRBD1; v_gene: TRBV28; CDR3aa: CASSHTGTGGNTIYF; CDR3nt: TGTGCCAGCAGTCATACCGGGACAGGGGGAAACACCATATATTTT
j_gene: TRBJ1-3; abundance: medium-sized; d_gene: .; v_gene: TRBV20-1; CDR3aa: CSASRQGNTIYF; CDR3nt: TGCAGTGCTAGTAGACAGGGAAACACCATATATTTT
j_gene: TRBJ2-2; abundance: .; d_gene: .; v_gene: TRBV5-1; CDR3aa: CASRLLRSRPFGELFF; CDR3nt: TGCGCCAGCCGCCTGTTGCGCTCGAGGCCATTCGGGGAGCTGTTTTTT
j_gene: TRBJ2-7; abundance: once; d_gene: .; v_gene: TRBV28; CDR3aa: CASKIQNSYEQYF; CDR3nt: TGTGCCAGCAAAATTCAGAACTCCTACGAGCAGTACTTC
j_gene: TRBJ1-5; abundance: few; d_gene: .; v_gene: TRBV28; CDR3aa: CASDPISNQPQHF; CDR3nt: TGTGCCAGCGATCCAATAAGCAATCAGCCCCAGCATTTT
j_gene: TRBJ2-7; abundance: .; d_gene: .; v_gene: TRBV10-2; CDR3aa: CASAQGPAGEQYF; CDR3nt: TGCGCCAGCGCACAAGGACCAGCGGGCGAGCAGTACTTC
j_gene: TRBJ1-5; abundance: .; d_gene: TRBD1; v_gene: TRBV19; CDR3aa: CASSTDRENQPQHF; CDR3nt: TGTGCCAGTAGTACGGACAGGGAGAATCAGCCCCAGCATTTT
j_gene: TRBJ1-1; abundance: .; d_gene: TRBD1; v_gene: TRBV12-3/TRBV12-4; CDR3aa: CASSSYPGTGDEAFF; CDR3nt: TGTGCCAGCAGTTCTTACCCCGGGACAGGTGATGAAGCTTTCTTT
j_gene: TRBJ2-5; abundance: few; d_gene: TRBD1; v_gene: TRBV6-2/TRBV6-3; CDR3aa: CASSPRGIIQETQYF; CDR3nt: TGTGCCAGCAGTCCCAGGGGGATAATCCAAGAGACCCAGTACTTC
j_gene: TRBJ1-1; abundance: .; d_gene: .; v_gene: TRBV27; CDR3aa: CASSFQCDSLNTEAFF; CDR3nt: TGTGCCAGCAGTTTCCAGTGTGACAGCCTAAACACTGAAGCTTTCTTT
j_gene: TRBJ2-5; abundance: .; d_gene: .; v_gene: TRBV27; CDR3aa: CATSQRRGAETQYF; CDR3nt: TGTGCCACCAGCCAGCGGAGGGGGGCAGAGACCCAGTACTTC
j_gene: TRBJ1-1; abundance: few; d_gene: .; v_gene: TRBV7-9; CDR3aa: CASSSRRGGSVTSEAFF; CDR3nt: TGTGCCAGCAGCTCCCGCCGGGGAGGGTCGGTTACAAGCGAAGCTTTCTTT
j_gene: TRBJ2-1; abundance: medium-sized; d_gene: TRBD2; v_gene: TRBV20-1; CDR3aa: CSASTSSGGTYNEQFF; CDR3nt: TGCAGTGCTTCCACAAGTAGCGGGGGTACCTACAATGAGCAGTTCTTC
j_gene: TRBJ2-1; abundance: .; d_gene: TRBD1; v_gene: TRBV7-3; CDR3aa: CASSLGQGAYNEQFF; CDR3nt: TGTGCCAGCAGCTTGGGACAGGGGGCATACAATGAGCAGTTCTTC
j_gene: TRBJ2-2; abundance: .; d_gene: .; v_gene: TRBV27; CDR3aa: CASSPINKEFSYTGELFF; CDR3nt: TGTGCCAGCAGTCCTATTAATAAAGAGTTCAGTTACACCGGGGAGCTGTTTTTT
j_gene: TRBJ1-1; abundance: .; d_gene: .; v_gene: TRBV20-1; CDR3aa: CSGHRNGNTEAFF; CDR3nt: TGCAGTGGACATCGGAACGGAAACACTGAAGCTTTCTTT
j_gene: TRBJ2-7; abundance: .; d_gene: .; v_gene: TRBV28; CDR3aa: CASSTPTRVVGEQYF; CDR3nt: TGTGCCAGCAGCACTCCAACTAGGGTGGTCGGGGAGCAGTACTTC
j_gene: TRBJ1-5; abundance: once; d_gene: .; v_gene: TRBV28; CDR3aa: CATRRARESGNQPQHF; CDR3nt: TGTGCCACCCGAAGAGCGAGGGAATCGGGCAATCAGCCCCAGCATTTT
j_gene: TRBJ2-3; abundance: .; d_gene: .; v_gene: TRBV27; CDR3aa: CASSLGPPDTQYF; CDR3nt: TGTGCCAGCAGTTTAGGGCCCCCAGATACGCAGTATTTT
j_gene: TRBJ2-1; abundance: once; d_gene: .; v_gene: TRBV6-2/TRBV6-3; CDR3aa: CASSRGGGLSYNEQFF; CDR3nt: TGTGCCAGCAGTCGGGGAGGGGGGCTCTCCTACAATGAGCAGTTCTTC
j_gene: TRBJ2-5; abundance: medium-sized; d_gene: .; v_gene: TRBV7-2; CDR3aa: CASSLGGGGRETQYF; CDR3nt: TGTGCCAGCAGCTTAGGTGGCGGAGGGCGTGAGACCCAGTACTTC
j_gene: TRBJ1-2; abundance: once; d_gene: .; v_gene: TRBV19; CDR3aa: CASSMVKKGGDGYTF; CDR3nt: TGTGCCAGTAGTATGGTTAAGAAGGGAGGGGATGGCTACACCTTC
j_gene: TRBJ2-7; abundance: .; d_gene: .; v_gene: TRBV15; CDR3aa: CATSRDTGRYEQYF; CDR3nt: TGTGCCACCAGCAGAGATACAGGACGCTACGAGCAGTACTTC
j_gene: TRBJ2-3; abundance: .; d_gene: TRBD2; v_gene: TRBV7-7; CDR3aa: CASSLRAGRSQYF; CDR3nt: TGTGCCAGCAGCTTGAGAGCGGGGAGGTCGCAGTATTTT
j_gene: TRBJ1-6; abundance: .; d_gene: TRBD1; v_gene: TRBV7-9; CDR3aa: CASSPGDRHNSPLHF; CDR3nt: TGTGCCAGCAGCCCCGGGGACAGGCATAATTCACCCCTCCACTTT
j_gene: TRBJ1-1; abundance: .; d_gene: TRBD1; v_gene: TRBV11-2; CDR3aa: CASSYRQGYTEAFF; CDR3nt: TGTGCCAGCAGCTATAGACAGGGCTACACTGAAGCTTTCTTT
j_gene: TRBJ1-1; abundance: .; d_gene: .; v_gene: TRBV18; CDR3aa: CASSPPVNTEAFF; CDR3nt: TGTGCCAGCTCACCTCCTGTGAACACTGAAGCTTTCTTT
j_gene: TRBJ1-5; abundance: .; d_gene: .; v_gene: TRBV15; CDR3aa: CATSRDLGQPQHF; CDR3nt: TGTGCCACCAGCAGAGATCTTGGACAGCCCCAGCATTTT
j_gene: TRBJ1-1; abundance: .; d_gene: .; v_gene: TRBV7-2; CDR3aa: CASSIQGNTEAFF; CDR3nt: TGTGCCAGCAGCATCCAGGGGAACACTGAAGCTTTCTTT